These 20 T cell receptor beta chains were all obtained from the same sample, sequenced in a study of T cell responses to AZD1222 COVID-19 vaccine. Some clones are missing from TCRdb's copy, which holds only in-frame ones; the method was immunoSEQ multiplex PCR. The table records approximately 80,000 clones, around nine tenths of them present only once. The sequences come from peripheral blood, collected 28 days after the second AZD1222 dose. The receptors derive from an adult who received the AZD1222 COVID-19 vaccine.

DNA for the CDR3: TGTGCCAGCAGCTTTTGGGACAGGGGGCCCGGTGGCTACACCTTC. It is translated as CASSFWDRGPGGYTF. The chain joins TRBV7-9 to TRBJ1-2; 12 positions agree with TRBD1. Germline CDR1 is SEHNR and CDR2 is FQNEAQ (reference sequence). Trimming at V came to 3 bases and at J to 7 bases, leaving 6 bases not matched to a gene. CDR3 length: 15 amino acids.

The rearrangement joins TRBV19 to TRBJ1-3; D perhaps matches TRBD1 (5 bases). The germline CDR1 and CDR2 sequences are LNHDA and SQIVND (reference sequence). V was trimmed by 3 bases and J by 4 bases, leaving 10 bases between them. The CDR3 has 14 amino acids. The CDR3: CASSIRGVGNTIYF. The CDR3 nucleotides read TGTGCCAGTAGTATCCGAGGGGTAGGAAACACCATATATTTT.

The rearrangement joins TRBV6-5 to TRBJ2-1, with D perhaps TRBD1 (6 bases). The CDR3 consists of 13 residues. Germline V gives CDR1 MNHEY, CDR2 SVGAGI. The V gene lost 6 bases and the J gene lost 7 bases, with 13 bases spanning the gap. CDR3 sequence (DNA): TGTGCCAGCAGCCCATCCCAGGGGAATGAGCAGTTCTTC. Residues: CASSPSQGNEQFF.

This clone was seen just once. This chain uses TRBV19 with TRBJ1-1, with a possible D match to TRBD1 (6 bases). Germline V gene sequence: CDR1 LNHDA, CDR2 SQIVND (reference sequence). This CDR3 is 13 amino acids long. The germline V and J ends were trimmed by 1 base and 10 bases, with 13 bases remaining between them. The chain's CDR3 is CASSIGAGDVAFF. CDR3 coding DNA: TGTGCCAGTAGTATAGGGGCAGGGGATGTAGCTTTCTTT.

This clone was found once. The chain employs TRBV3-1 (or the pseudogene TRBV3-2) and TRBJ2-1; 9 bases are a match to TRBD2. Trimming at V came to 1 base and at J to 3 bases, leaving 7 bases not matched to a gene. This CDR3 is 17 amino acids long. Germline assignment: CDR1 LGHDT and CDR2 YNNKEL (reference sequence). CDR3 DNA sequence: TGTGCCAGCAGCCAAGCCGTGGGACTAGCCGACTACAATGAGCAGTTCTTC. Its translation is CASSQAVGLADYNEQFF.

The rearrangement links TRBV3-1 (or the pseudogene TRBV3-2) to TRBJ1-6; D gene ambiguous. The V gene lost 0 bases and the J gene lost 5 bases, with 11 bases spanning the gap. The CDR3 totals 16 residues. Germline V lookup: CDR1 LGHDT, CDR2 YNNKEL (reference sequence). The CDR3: CASSQESGRNNSPLHF. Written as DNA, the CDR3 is TGTGCCAGCAGCCAAGAGTCGGGCAGAAATAATTCACCCCTCCACTTT.

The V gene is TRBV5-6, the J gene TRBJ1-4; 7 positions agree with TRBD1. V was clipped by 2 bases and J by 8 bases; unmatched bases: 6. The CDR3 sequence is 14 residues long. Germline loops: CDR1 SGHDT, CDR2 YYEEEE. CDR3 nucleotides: TGTGCCAGCAGCTTATTCCAGGGGGGCGAAAAACTGTTTTTT. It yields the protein CASSLFQGGEKLFF.

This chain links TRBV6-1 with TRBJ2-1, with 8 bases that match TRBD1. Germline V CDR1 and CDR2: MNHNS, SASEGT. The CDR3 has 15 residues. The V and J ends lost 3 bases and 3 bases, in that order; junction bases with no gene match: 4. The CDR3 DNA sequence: TGTGCCAGCAGTGACCCACAGGGGGGCTACAATGAGCAGTTCTTC. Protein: CASSDPQGGYNEQFF.

For the CDR3, the DNA is TGTGCCAGCAAGCGCAGGGGAGACCCGAGCGGGGAGCTGTTTTTT. Protein product: CASKRRGDPSGELFF. This chain connects TRBV27 to TRBJ2-2, with a tentative D call TRBD1 (6 bases). Germline-derived CDR1 and CDR2 are MNHEY and SMNVEV (reference sequence). V gave up 7 bases and J gave up 7 bases, with 19 bases separating them. CDR3 length: 15 amino acids.

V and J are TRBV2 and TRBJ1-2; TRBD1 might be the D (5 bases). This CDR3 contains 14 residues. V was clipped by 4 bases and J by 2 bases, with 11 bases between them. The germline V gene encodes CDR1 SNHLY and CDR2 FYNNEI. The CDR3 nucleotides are TGTGCCAGCAGTGCCAGAGGGGTAAACTATGGCTACACCTTC. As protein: CASSARGVNYGYTF.

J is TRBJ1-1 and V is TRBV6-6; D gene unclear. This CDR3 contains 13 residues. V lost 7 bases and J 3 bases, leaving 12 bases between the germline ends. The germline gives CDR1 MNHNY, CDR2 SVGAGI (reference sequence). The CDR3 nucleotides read TGTGCCAGCATATCCGGGATGTACACTGAAGCTTTCTTT. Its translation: CASISGMYTEAFF.

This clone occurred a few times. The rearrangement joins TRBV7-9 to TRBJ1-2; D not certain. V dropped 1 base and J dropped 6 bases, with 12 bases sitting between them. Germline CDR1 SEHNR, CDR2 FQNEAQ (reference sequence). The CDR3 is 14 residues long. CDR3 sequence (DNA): TGTGCCAGCAGCTTAGGATGGGGAGAGAATGGCTACACCTTC. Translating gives CASSLGWGENGYTF.

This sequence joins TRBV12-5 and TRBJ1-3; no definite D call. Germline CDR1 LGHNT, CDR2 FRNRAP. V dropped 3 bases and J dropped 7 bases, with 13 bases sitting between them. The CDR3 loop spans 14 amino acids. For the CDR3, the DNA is TGTGCTAGTGGTTTCGCCGGACCTAGGAACACCATATATTTT. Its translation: CASGFAGPRNTIYF.

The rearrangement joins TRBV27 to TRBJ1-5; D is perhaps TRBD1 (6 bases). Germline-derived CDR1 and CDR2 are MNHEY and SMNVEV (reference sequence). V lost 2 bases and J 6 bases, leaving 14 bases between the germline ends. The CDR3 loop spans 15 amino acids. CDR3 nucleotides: TGTGCCAGCAGTTTACGGGGGGGCGCCGGTCAGCCCCAGCATTTT. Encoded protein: CASSLRGGAGQPQHF.

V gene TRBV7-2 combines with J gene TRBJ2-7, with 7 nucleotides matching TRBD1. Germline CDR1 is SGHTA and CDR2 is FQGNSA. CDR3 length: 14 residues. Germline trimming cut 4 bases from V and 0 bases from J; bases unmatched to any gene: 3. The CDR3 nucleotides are TGTGCCAGCAGCTCCCGGGACAGCTCCTACGAGCAGTACTTC. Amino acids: CASSSRDSSYEQYF.

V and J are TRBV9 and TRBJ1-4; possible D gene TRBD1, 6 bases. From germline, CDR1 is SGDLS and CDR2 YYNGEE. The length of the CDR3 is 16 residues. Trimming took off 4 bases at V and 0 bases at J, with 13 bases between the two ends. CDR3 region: CASSPDSDATNEKLFF. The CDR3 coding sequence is TGTGCCAGCAGCCCGGACAGCGATGCAACTAATGAAAAACTGTTTTTT.

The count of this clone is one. The CDR3 loop is CASSLERVSRSGNTIYF. In nucleotides, the CDR3 is TGCGCCAGCAGCTTGGAACGGGTTAGCCGCTCTGGAAACACCATATATTTT. The chain employs TRBV5-1 and TRBJ1-3; D not resolved. Germline V gene data show CDR1 as SGHRS and CDR2 as YFSETQ. V shed 0 bases and J shed 0 bases, with 13 bases lying between them. The CDR3 has 17 amino acids.

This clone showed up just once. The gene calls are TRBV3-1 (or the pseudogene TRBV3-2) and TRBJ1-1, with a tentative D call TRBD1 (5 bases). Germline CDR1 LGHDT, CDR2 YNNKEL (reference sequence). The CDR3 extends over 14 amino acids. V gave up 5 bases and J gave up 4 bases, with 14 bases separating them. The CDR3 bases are TGTGCCAGCAGCGTAGGGGTGCAGGGCACTGAAGCTTTCTTT. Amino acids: CASSVGVQGTEAFF.

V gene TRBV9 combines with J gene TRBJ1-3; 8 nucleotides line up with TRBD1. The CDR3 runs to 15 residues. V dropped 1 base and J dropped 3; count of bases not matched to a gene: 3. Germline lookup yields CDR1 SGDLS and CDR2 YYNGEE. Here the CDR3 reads CASSVQTGVGNTIYF. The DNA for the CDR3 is TGTGCCAGCAGCGTACAGACAGGGGTTGGAAACACCATATATTTT. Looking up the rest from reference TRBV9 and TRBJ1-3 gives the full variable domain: DSGVTQTPKHLITATGQRVTLRCSPRSGDLSVYWYQQSLDQGLQFLIQYYNGEERAKGNILERFSAQQFPDLHSELNLSSLELGDSALYFCASSVQTGVGNTIYFGEGSWLTVV.

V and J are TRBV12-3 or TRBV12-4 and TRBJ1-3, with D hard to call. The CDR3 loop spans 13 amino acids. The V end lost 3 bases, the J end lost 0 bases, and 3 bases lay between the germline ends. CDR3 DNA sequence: TGTGCCAGCAGTTTGACCTCTGGAAACACCATATATTTT. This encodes CASSLTSGNTIYF.